This T cell receptor beta chain comes out of a study of blood T cell repertoires in COVID-19 (dated by TCRdb to 2019 to 2021). Study-level background: Samples from collaborators originated in the United States, Italy and Spain and spanned both the acute and convalescent phases of COVID-19. Samples were obtained from the ongoing ImmuneRACE study (first 160 participants) and from over a thousand subjects provided by 6 global collaborators. A freely available public database, intended as a resource for researchers studying the immune response to SARS-CoV-2, is where the repertoires were released. Subjects who had been exposed to COVID-19, were actively infected with it, or had recovered from it provided the deeply sampled blood TCRbeta repertoires that made up the dataset. Where available, HLA class I and class II types were taken from metadata supplied by the sample provider and were not determined by assay-based typing. The prospective study material was composed of cDNA or gDNA derived from T cells, B-cell-depleted T cells, or PBMCs. Sample metadata almost always included a de-identified subject ID, COVID-19 status, age in years and sex.

TCRbeta CDR3 regions were amplified from genomic DNA using the immunoSEQ Assay, a bias-controlled multiplex PCR. As for how the authors treated the data: Nucleated cell counts per sample were estimated from amplification of reference gene primers within the assay. Sequence reads were collapsed and filtered to measure the absolute abundance of every unique TCRbeta CDR3 rearrangement. For each sample, productive Simpson clonality was calculated by taking the square root of Simpson's diversity index across productive rearrangements. TCRdb stores this immuneACCESS table with in-frame sequences only. Part of the clones is absent; in the studies checked, under half of the shortfall reflects unresolved V genes, and no reason is known for the rest. V and J calls and clone size are those listed in that table; D and trimming were worked out from the DNA. The sample yields roughly 220,000 clones; about 86% were counted once. 3% to 4% of the sample is held by the ten biggest clonotypes.

Regarding this clone: What antigen it recognizes has not been identified. The input lacks base qualities; no much larger clone sits a single base away.

Relative to germline, V is 6 bases shorter and J is 6 bases shorter, with 15 bases between their ends. CDR1 and CDR2, looked up from the germline V gene, are MNHEY and SVGAGI. From cysteine to phenylalanine, the CDR3 is 13 amino acids long. This entry keeps only the CDR3 DNA: 39 bases, framed from base 1. Summary of the overall study and its limitations: The quantity of clinical and demographic metadata differed by source and by participant and was supplied without curation.

Enrolling through a virtual design, the prospective study's participants ranged in age from about 18 to 89 years and lived across roughly 23 United States geographic areas. Cohort assignment in the prospective study relied on participant-reported clinical history from a screening survey and a study questionnaire. In the prospective study, whole blood, serum and a nasopharyngeal or oropharyngeal swab were collected from each participant by mobile phlebotomists. Additional blood draws and questionnaires over an approximately two-month period could optionally be provided by prospective study participants. Before DNA extraction, prospective study blood samples were shipped either frozen or at room temperature.

Recombination joined TRBV6-5 with TRBJ2-7; the D region possibly corresponds to TRBD1 (6 bases align). The sequence was obtained from a woman aged 40-49 years with acute COVID-19. Specimen: PBMCs or T cells enriched from blood (not recorded which). The CDR3 protein is CASSSRGPAEQYF. The DNA sequence reads TGTGCCAGCAGCTCCAGGGGACCGGCCGAGCAGTACTTC.